The 2 T cell receptor beta chains listed next were all sequenced from one sample in a study of blood T cell repertoires in COVID-19. The repertoire was sequenced with immunoSEQ multiplex PCR; TCRdb's copy has only in-frame clones and lacks some. The sample has roughly 40,000 clones; 89% are singletons. Sequencing was performed on peripheral blood. Receptor source: a human donor in a cohort sampled during active COVID-19.

This clone was recorded once. This sequence joins TRBV3-1 (or the pseudogene TRBV3-2) and TRBJ1-1; 7 bases map to TRBD1. Unmatched junction bases numbered 9, after V lost 0 bases and J lost 11 bases. The CDR3 runs to 14 residues. Germline V gene lookup returns CDR1 LGHDT and CDR2 YNNKEL (reference sequence). CDR3 sequence reads: CASSQDHRGGGAFF. CDR3 nucleotides: TGTGCCAGCAGCCAAGATCACCGAGGGGGCGGCGCTTTCTTT.

This clone was detected only a few times. V gene TRBV10-2 combines with J gene TRBJ2-4; D unclear. CDR3 length equals 11 residues. Germline CDR1 is WSHSY and CDR2 is SAAADI. Trimming shortened V by 4 bases and J by 5 bases, and 3 bases separated the two germline ends. CDR3 amino acids: CASSAENIQYF. DNA for the CDR3: TGCGCCAGCAGTGCGGAAAACATTCAGTACTTC.